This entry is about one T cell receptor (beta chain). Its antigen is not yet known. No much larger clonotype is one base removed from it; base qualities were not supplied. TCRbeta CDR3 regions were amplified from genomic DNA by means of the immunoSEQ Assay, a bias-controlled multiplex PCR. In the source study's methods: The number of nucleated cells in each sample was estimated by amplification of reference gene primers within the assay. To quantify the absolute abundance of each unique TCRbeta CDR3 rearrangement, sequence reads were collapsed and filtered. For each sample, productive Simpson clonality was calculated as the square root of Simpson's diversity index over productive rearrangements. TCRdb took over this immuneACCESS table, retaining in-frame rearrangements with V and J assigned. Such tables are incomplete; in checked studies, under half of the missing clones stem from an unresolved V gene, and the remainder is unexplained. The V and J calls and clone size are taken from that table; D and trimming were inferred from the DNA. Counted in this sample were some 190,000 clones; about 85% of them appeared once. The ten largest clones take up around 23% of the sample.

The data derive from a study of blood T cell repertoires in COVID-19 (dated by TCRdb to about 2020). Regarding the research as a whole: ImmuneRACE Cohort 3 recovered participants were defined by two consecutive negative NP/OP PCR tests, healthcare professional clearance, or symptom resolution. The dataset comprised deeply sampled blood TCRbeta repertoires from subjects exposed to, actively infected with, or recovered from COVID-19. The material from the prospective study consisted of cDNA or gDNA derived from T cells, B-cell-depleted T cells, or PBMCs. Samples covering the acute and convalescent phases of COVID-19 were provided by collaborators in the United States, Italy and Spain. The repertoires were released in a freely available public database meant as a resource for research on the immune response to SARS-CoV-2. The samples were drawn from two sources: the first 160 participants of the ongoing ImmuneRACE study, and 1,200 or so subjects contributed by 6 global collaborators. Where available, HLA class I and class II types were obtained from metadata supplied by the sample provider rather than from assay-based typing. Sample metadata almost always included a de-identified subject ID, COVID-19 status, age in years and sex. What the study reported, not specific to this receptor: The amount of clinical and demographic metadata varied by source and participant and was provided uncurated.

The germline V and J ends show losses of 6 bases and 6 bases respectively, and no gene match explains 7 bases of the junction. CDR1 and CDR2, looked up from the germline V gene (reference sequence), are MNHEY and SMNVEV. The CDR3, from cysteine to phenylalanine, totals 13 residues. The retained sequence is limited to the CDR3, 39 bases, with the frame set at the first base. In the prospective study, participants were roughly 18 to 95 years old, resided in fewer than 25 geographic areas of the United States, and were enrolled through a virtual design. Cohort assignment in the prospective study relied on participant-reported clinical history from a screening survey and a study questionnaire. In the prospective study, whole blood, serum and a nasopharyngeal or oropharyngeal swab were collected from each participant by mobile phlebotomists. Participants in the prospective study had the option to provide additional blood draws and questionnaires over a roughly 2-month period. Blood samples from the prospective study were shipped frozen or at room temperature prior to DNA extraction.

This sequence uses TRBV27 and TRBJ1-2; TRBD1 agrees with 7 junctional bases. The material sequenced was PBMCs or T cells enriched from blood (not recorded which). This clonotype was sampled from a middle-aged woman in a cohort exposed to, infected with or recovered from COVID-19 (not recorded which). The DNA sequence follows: TGTGCCAGCAGACAGGGGATTGTAGATGGCTACACCTTC. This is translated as CASRQGIVDGYTF.